The next 32 T cell receptor beta chains were all read from a single sample in a study of cytomegalovirus exposure and HLA in healthy donors. PCR amplification relied on 60 Vbeta primers (plus 13 Jbeta primers). Produced via immunoSEQ multiplex PCR; TCRdb's table is partial and in-frame only. The profile shows about 190,000 clones, about four fifths of them singletons. The sample consisted of PBMCs. Receptor source: a man aged 35 to 55 in good health and CMV-seropositive.

As for this clone: At the DNA level, this CDR3 is encoded by other sequences in the same sample as well. DNA of the CDR3: TGTGCCAGCAGTGAACTCTGGGCGACACTGCACTACGAGCAGTACTTC. It is translated as CASSELWATLHYEQYF. J is TRBJ2-7 and V is TRBV25-1; no firm D call. Germline values: CDR1 MGHDK, CDR2 SYGVNS. The length of the CDR3 is 16 residues. Trimming took off 2 bases at V and 3 bases at J, with 17 bases between the two ends.

The V gene is TRBV6-1, the J gene TRBJ1-4; a weak D match, TRBD1 (5 bases). The length of the CDR3 is 16 residues. From germline, CDR1 is MNHNS and CDR2 SASEGT. V shed 3 bases and J shed 0 bases, with 11 bases lying between them. DNA for the CDR3: TGTGCCAGCAGTGACCGTCAGGGCGCAACTAATGAAAAACTGTTTTTT. Its translation is CASSDRQGATNEKLFF.

V usage is TRBV5-4 and J usage is TRBJ2-7, with TRBD2 matching over 7 bases. From germline, CDR1 is SGHNT and CDR2 YYREEE (reference sequence). CDR3 length: 15 residues. Trimming cost V 0 bases and J 0 bases; bases outside gene matches: 3. The CDR3 here is CASSLETSFSYEQYF. CDR3 DNA: TGTGCCAGCAGCTTGGAGACTAGCTTCTCCTACGAGCAGTACTTC. The full variable domain, completed using reference TRBV5-4 and TRBJ2-7, is ETGVTQSPTHLIKTRGQQVTLRCSSQSGHNTVSWYQQALGQGPQFIFQYYREEENGRGNFPPRFSGLQFPNYSSELNVNALELDDSALYLCASSLETSFSYEQYFGPGTRLTVT.

The rearrangement links TRBV7-9 to TRBJ1-1, with D perhaps TRBD1 (5 bases). V was cut by 1 base and J by 4 bases, with 13 bases left in between. The CDR3 loop spans 15 amino acids. Per germline, CDR1 SEHNR and CDR2 FQNEAQ (reference sequence). CDR3 protein: CASSLDGQGGTEAFF. The CDR3 DNA follows: TGTGCCAGCAGCTTAGATGGGCAGGGTGGCACTGAAGCTTTCTTT.

There are a few counts of this clone. CDR3 protein: CASSYPGAGELFF. In DNA form, the CDR3 reads TGTGCCAGCAGTTACCCGGGGGCCGGGGAGCTGTTTTTT. The chain is built from TRBV6-5 and TRBJ2-2; tentatively, D is TRBD2 (6 bases). Deletions cut 2 bases from V and 6 bases from J, with 7 bases between. The germline CDR1 and CDR2 sequences are MNHEY and SVGAGI. The CDR3 loop spans 13 amino acids.

This clone has a single count. The rearrangement uses TRBV6-4 and TRBJ2-1, with 12 bases aligning to TRBD2. The CDR3 loop spans 16 amino acids. V was clipped by 4 bases and J by 8 bases; unmatched bases: 9. Germline CDR1 reads MRHNA; CDR2 reads SNTAGT. The CDR3 spells CASSALTSGSLDEQFF. CDR3 sequence (DNA): TGTGCCAGCAGTGCCTTGACTAGCGGGAGTCTCGATGAGCAGTTCTTC.

V gene TRBV7-8 combines with J gene TRBJ2-3; 8 nucleotides match TRBD2. Germline V gives CDR1 SGHVS, CDR2 FQNEAQ. Unmatched junction bases numbered 5, after V lost 1 base and J lost 2 bases. This CDR3 contains 16 residues. The CDR3 sequence: CASSLGASGFTDTQYF. As DNA, the CDR3 is TGTGCCAGCAGCTTAGGGGCTAGCGGGTTCACAGATACGCAGTATTTT. Variable domain in full (rest from reference TRBV7-8 and TRBJ2-3): GAGVSQSPRYKVAKRGQDVALRCDPISGHVSLFWYQQALGQGPEFLTYFQNEAQLDKSGLPSDRFFAERPEGSVSTLKIQRTQQEDSAVYLCASSLGASGFTDTQYFGPGTRLTVL.

CDR3 DNA: TGTGCCAGCAGTACCCCCCCAGGGGCAACTGAAGCTTTCTTT. As protein: CASSTPPGATEAFF. V gene TRBV28 combines with J gene TRBJ1-1; possibly TRBD1 for D (6 bases). Germline CDR1 MDHEN, CDR2 SYDVKM. This CDR3 is 14 amino acids long. Trimming took off 5 bases at V and 5 bases at J, with 15 bases between the two ends.

The rearrangement links TRBV5-4 to TRBJ2-7, with 8 bases matching TRBD1. The CDR3 has 13 residues. Germline-derived CDR1 and CDR2 are SGHNT and YYREEE (reference sequence). V lost 4 bases to trimming and J lost 5 bases; unmatched junction nucleotides: 5. DNA for the CDR3: TGTGCCAGCAGCCCGGACAGGGAGGACGAGCAGTACTTC. This gives the protein CASSPDREDEQYF.

CDR3 loop: CASSLGSGDHYEQYF. The DNA for the CDR3 is TGTGCCAGCAGCTTAGGGAGCGGGGATCACTACGAGCAGTACTTC. J is TRBJ2-7 and V is TRBV7-8; 7 nucleotides agree with TRBD2. The germline CDR1 and CDR2 sequences are SGHVS and FQNEAQ. V was pared by 1 base and J by 3 bases, with 6 bases of the junction left unmatched. The CDR3 has 15 residues.

The chain uses TRBV5-1 and TRBJ1-1; weak D call: TRBD1 (6 bases). Germline lookup yields CDR1 SGHRS and CDR2 YFSETQ. Trimming shortened V by 0 bases and J by 4 bases, and 19 bases separated the two germline ends. This CDR3 contains 17 residues. The CDR3 sequence: CASSLVQGTSTGTEAFF. As DNA, the CDR3 is TGCGCCAGCAGCTTGGTCCAGGGGACCTCAACAGGCACTGAAGCTTTCTTT.

V and J are TRBV2 and TRBJ2-2; 9 positions match TRBD2. This CDR3 has 12 residues. V lost 8 bases, J lost 7 bases, and 2 bases stayed unmatched. Germline V CDR1 and CDR2: SNHLY, FYNNEI. CDR3 sequence: CASLLAGGELFF. In nucleotides, the CDR3 is TGTGCCAGCCTACTAGCGGGCGGGGAGCTGTTTTTT. Together with reference TRBV2 and TRBJ2-2, the CDR3 gives the full variable domain: EPEVTQTPSHQVTQMGQEVILRCVPISNHLYFYWYRQILGQKVEFLVSFYNNEISEKSEIFDDQFSVERPDGSNFTLKIRSTKLEDSAMYFCASLLAGGELFFGEGSRLTVL.

The table lists this clone with a few counts. The chain has TRBV15 and TRBJ2-7; TRBD2 is a possible D gene (5 bases). This CDR3 has 14 amino acids. Per the germline V gene, CDR1 is LNHNV and CDR2 is YYDKDF (reference sequence). V was pared by 1 base and J by 1 base, with 8 bases between. The CDR3 protein is CATSRVRTSYEQYF. CDR3 DNA sequence: TGTGCCACCAGCAGAGTAAGGACTTCCTACGAGCAGTACTTC. The whole variable domain, filled in from reference TRBV15 and TRBJ2-7, reads DAMVIQNPRYQVTQFGKPVTLSCSQTLNHNVMYWYQQKSSQAPKLLFHYYDKDFNNEADTPDNFQSRRPNTSFCFLDIRSPGLGDTAMYLCATSRVRTSYEQYFGPGTRLTVT.

This clone was observed a few times. Relative to the germline gene, one junction end is altered; a read error may explain this. The chain combines TRBV4-1 with TRBJ1-2, with unresolved D. Per germline, CDR1 MGHRA and CDR2 YSYEKL. CDR3 length: 15 residues. The CDR3 sequence is CASSQPGRNPYGVDF. In DNA, the CDR3 is TGCGCCAGCAGCCAACCCGGACGGAACCCCTACGGGGTGGACTTC.

This clone showed up just once. The chain is built from TRBV7-9 and TRBJ2-3, with a weak D call TRBD2 (6 bases). The germline V gene has CDR1 SEHNR and CDR2 FQNEAQ (reference sequence). V lost 3 bases to trimming and J lost 6 bases, with 13 bases between them. This CDR3 comprises 14 residues. CDR3 sequence reads: CASSFLAESDTQYF. CDR3 bases: TGTGCCAGCAGCTTTTTAGCGGAGAGCGATACGCAGTATTTT.

The chain has TRBV5-1 and TRBJ2-3, with 11 positions matching TRBD2. V trimming: 1 base; J trimming: 4 bases; junction bases outside the gene matches: 5. The length of the CDR3 is 16 residues. Germline CDR1 and CDR2: SGHRS and YFSETQ. CDR3 protein: CASSLLAGGGPDTQYF. In DNA, the CDR3 is TGCGCCAGCAGCTTGCTAGCGGGAGGAGGACCAGATACGCAGTATTTT. Based on the CDR3 plus reference TRBV5-1 and TRBJ2-3, the full variable domain is KAGVTQTPRYLIKTRGQQVTLSCSPISGHRSVSWYQQTPGQGLQFLFEYFSETQRNKGNFPGRFSGRQFSNSRSEMNVSTLELGDSALYLCASSLLAGGGPDTQYFGPGTRLTVL.

The chain couples TRBV29-1 to TRBJ2-1; D gene ambiguous. Germline V gene data show CDR1 as SQVTM and CDR2 as ANQGSEA. Trimming cost V 7 bases and J 5 bases, with 15 bases left between them. The CDR3 totals 13 residues. This CDR3 is CSEITSVDNEQFF. The CDR3 bases are TGCAGCGAAATTACGTCGGTCGACAATGAGCAGTTCTTC.

The J gene is TRBJ2-3, the V gene TRBV10-3, with TRBD1 matching 7 bases. The CDR3 length is 15 residues. Unmatched junction bases numbered 4, after V lost 3 bases and J lost 1 base. Germline assignment: CDR1 ENHRY and CDR2 SYGVKD. The CDR3 here is CAISEGGQGTDTQYF. The CDR3, as DNA: TGTGCCATCAGTGAAGGTGGACAGGGCACAGATACGCAGTATTTT.

This chain links TRBV28 with TRBJ2-7; perhaps TRBD2 as D (5 bases). The CDR3 runs 13 residues. Germline assignment: CDR1 MDHEN and CDR2 SYDVKM. V was clipped by 5 bases and J by 2 bases, with 10 bases between them. The CDR3 DNA sequence: TGTGCCAGCAGTCCCGGGGTCACCTACGAGCAGTACTTC. Amino acids: CASSPGVTYEQYF.

In regard to this clone: An end of the junction does not agree with germline; a read error may underlie this. This chain uses TRBV19 with TRBJ2-1, with D unclear. From germline, CDR1 is LNHDA and CDR2 SQIVND (reference sequence). The CDR3 has 14 amino acids. CDR3 DNA: TGTGCCAGTAGTATTCTTGGTAGCTACGATGAGCAGTTCTTC. It is translated as CASSILGSYDEQFF.

The chain is built from TRBV9 and TRBJ2-7; the match to TRBD2 covers 11 bases. The junction had 1 base not matched to a gene; V was cut back by 3 bases and J by 2 bases. Germline CDR1 and CDR2: SGDLS and YYNGEE. There are 14 residues in the CDR3. The CDR3 DNA reads as TGTGCCAGCAGCGGTAGCGGGAGGGCCTACGAGCAGTACTTC. Translated, it gives CASSGSGRAYEQYF.

This chain joins TRBV5-8 and TRBJ2-1; 8 positions agree with TRBD1. This CDR3 region has 16 residues. Losses at the gene ends were 4 bases for V and 8 bases for J; bases not matched to a gene: 14. The germline gives CDR1 SGHTS, CDR2 YDEGEE. This chain's CDR3 is CASSLEGDRTIDEQFF. As DNA, the CDR3 is TGTGCCAGCAGCCTGGAGGGGGACAGGACTATTGATGAGCAGTTCTTC.

Regarding this clone: The junction differs from germline at one of its ends, possibly a read error. V is TRBV7-7 and J is TRBJ2-2; TRBD1 might be the D (5 bases). This CDR3 is 15 amino acids long. CDR1 SSHAT and CDR2 FNYEAQ come from the germline V gene (reference sequence). The CDR3 DNA is TGTGCTAGCAGCTTCATCGGAACCAGGGACGGGGAGCTGTTTTTT. This translates into CASSFIGTRDGELFF.

The rearrangement joins TRBV19 to TRBJ2-1, with 9 positions matching TRBD2. CDR1 is LNHDA and CDR2 is SQIVND in the germline V gene (reference sequence). The ends lost 4 bases at V and 0 bases at J; junction bases unmatched: 1. CDR3 size: 15 residues. CDR3 loop: CASSSSGSSYNEQFF. In nucleotides, the CDR3 is TGTGCCAGTAGTAGTAGCGGGAGCTCCTACAATGAGCAGTTCTTC. The full variable domain, in which reference TRBV19 and TRBJ2-1 provide the parts outside the CDR3, is DGGITQSPKYLFRKEGQNVTLSCEQNLNHDAMYWYRQDPGQGLRLIYYSQIVNDFQKGDIAEGYSVSREKKESFPLTVTSAQKNPTAFYLCASSSSGSSYNEQFFGPGTRLTVL.

This sequence joins TRBV5-1 and TRBJ1-2; D call uncertain. Germline lookup yields CDR1 SGHRS and CDR2 YFSETQ. V lost 0 bases, J lost 5 bases, and 8 bases lay in between. The CDR3 extends over 13 amino acids. The CDR3 nucleotides read TGCGCCAGCAGCTTGGAGAGGGCTTATGGCTACACCTTC. Amino acids: CASSLERAYGYTF.

The chain links TRBV5-1 to TRBJ2-2; 7 nucleotides line up with TRBD2. V trimming: 3 bases; J trimming: 7 bases; junction bases outside the gene matches: 9. The CDR3 consists of 15 residues. Looked up from germline, CDR1 is SGHRS and CDR2 is YFSETQ. For the CDR3, the DNA is TGCGCCAGCAGCTCAACTAGCGCTGATGTCGGGGAGCTGTTTTTT. Protein product: CASSSTSADVGELFF.

This chain's CDR3 is CASSPAGRGDLNIQYF. The CDR3, as DNA: TGTGCCAGCAGCCCGGCGGGCAGGGGCGATTTAAACATTCAGTACTTC. This chain uses TRBV5-4 with TRBJ2-4; possibly TRBD1 for D (6 bases). Germline assignment: CDR1 SGHNT and CDR2 YYREEE (reference sequence). CDR3 length equals 16 residues. Trimming pared 4 bases from V and 6 bases from J, leaving 20 bases between.

The CDR3 DNA sequence: TGTGCCAGCAGCCCGGTTCTAGCGGGCCGTGACGAGCAGTACTTC. As protein: CASSPVLAGRDEQYF. The chain couples TRBV7-3 to TRBJ2-7; TRBD2 matches at 8 bases. The CDR3 sequence is 15 residues long. Germline V gene data show CDR1 as SGHTA and CDR2 as FQGTGA. J lost 5 bases, V lost 5 bases, and 11 bases had no gene match.

The chain is built from TRBV6-6 and TRBJ2-1; the D gene is possibly TRBD2 (6 bases). Germline V gives CDR1 MNHNY, CDR2 SVGAGI (reference sequence). This CDR3 is built from 13 residues. Trimming cost V 6 bases and J 5 bases, with 11 bases left between them. CDR3 DNA: TGTGCCAGCAGGAAACGGAGGGACAATGAGCAGTTCTTC. Amino acids: CASRKRRDNEQFF.

The genes are TRBV29-1 and TRBJ2-1, with TRBD2 matching 7 bases. The CDR3 is 12 amino acids. CDR1 and CDR2 from the germline V gene are SQVTM and ANQGSEA. The V and J ends lost 7 bases and 9 bases, in that order; junction bases with no gene match: 9. The CDR3: CSARTSFSEQFF. In nucleotides, the CDR3 is TGCAGCGCCAGGACTAGTTTTTCTGAGCAGTTCTTC.

The rearrangement uses TRBV6-4 and TRBJ2-7; 7 positions agree with TRBD1. V shed 6 bases and J 4 bases; nucleotides not matched to a gene: 9. CDR3 length: 14 residues. Germline V gene data show CDR1 as MRHNA and CDR2 as SNTAGT. This CDR3 is CASRQTGTAYEQYF. The CDR3 DNA is TGTGCCAGCAGACAGACAGGGACGGCGTACGAGCAGTACTTC.

J is TRBJ2-5 and V is TRBV5-1; 10 bases align to TRBD2. J lost 6 bases, V lost 0 bases, and 11 bases had no gene match. This CDR3 comprises 17 residues. Germline V CDR1 and CDR2: SGHRS, YFSETQ. CDR3 in DNA: TGCGCCAGCAGCTTGGTCAGCGGGAGGGCCACTGGGAAGACCCAGTACTTC. Translated: CASSLVSGRATGKTQYF.